This TCR beta chain was identified during a study of T cells after posttransplantation cyclophosphamide. The V gene's germline CDR1 is GTSNPN and CDR2 SVGIG (reference sequence). There are 15 residues in the CDR3. Trimming cost V 2 bases and J 3 bases; bases outside gene matches: 4. Notes on this clone: Its specificity is not known.

Study-level points and caveats: TRB overlap between skin or GI tissue T cells and blood was limited.

The repertoire was sequenced with immunoSEQ multiplex PCR; TCRdb's copy has only in-frame clones and lacks some. Altogether about 16,000 clones are present, around 94% being singletons, with the ten largest covering around 0.26%. The naive gate required viable CD3+CD4+ or CD3+CD8+ cells with CCR7+CD45RA+CD45RO-CD95-CD27+CD28+ phenotype. V and J are TRBV30 and TRBJ2-2, with 9 bases fitting TRBD1. The sequenced material came from naive CD4+ T cells sorted from blood. The receptor was isolated from a woman in her 50s in good health and a related stem cell transplant donor. CDR3 residues: CAWSRGQGDTGELFF. CDR3 nucleotides: TGTGCCTGGAGTCGGGGACAGGGAGACACCGGGGAGCTGTTTTTT. The full variable domain, its missing parts supplied by reference TRBV30 and TRBJ2-2, is SQTIHQWPATLVQPVGSPLSLECTVEGTSNPNLYWYRQAAGRGLQLLFYSVGIGQISSEVPQNLSASRPQDRQFILSSKKLLLSDSGFYLCAWSRGQGDTGELFFGEGSRLTVL.